The rows below give T cell receptor beta chains drawn from one sample of a study of shared clonotypes between healthy human individuals. Clones were sequenced by immunoSEQ multiplex PCR, and TCRdb holds only the in-frame ones, with some missing. The sample lists about 2.1 million clones, approximately 92% occurring once. The sequenced sample was naive CD8+ T cells from PBMCs. These receptors were collected from a man aged 18 to 30 in good health. Some clones in this sample may be carry-over from other donors' samples. Both conserved end residues are part of each CDR3. The order of the fields is V gene, D gene, J gene, CDR3 protein, CDR3 DNA. A D gene is named only where the DNA matches it firmly.

TRBV5-6	-	TRBJ1-2	CASSPGPRGNYGYTF	TGTGCCAGCAGCCCTGGACCTAGGGGAAACTATGGCTACACCTTC
TRBV7-9	TRBD1	TRBJ2-3	CASSLGTGVTDTQYF	TGTGCCAGCAGCTTAGGGACAGGGGTCACAGATACGCAGTATTTT
TRBV15	-	TRBJ1-2	CATSEDRSLGYGYTF	TGTGCCACCAGCGAAGACAGGAGTTTAGGCTATGGCTACACCTTC
TRBV7-9	-	TRBJ2-2	CASSSYRTAGELFF	TGTGCCAGCAGCTCTTACAGAACGGCCGGGGAGCTGTTTTTT
TRBV9	TRBD2	TRBJ2-1	CASSVEREGYNEQFF	TGTGCCAGCAGCGTAGAGCGGGAGGGCTACAATGAGCAGTTCTTC
TRBV19	TRBD1	TRBJ2-1	CASSKGQLNNEQFF	TGTGCCAGTAGTAAGGGACAGTTAAACAATGAGCAGTTCTTC
TRBV5-1	TRBD2	TRBJ2-1	CASSLLGDYYNEQFF	TGCGCCAGCAGCTTACTAGGGGACTACTACAATGAGCAGTTCTTC
TRBV13	-	TRBJ2-2	CASSFGDSAGELFF	TGTGCCAGCAGCTTTGGAGATTCGGCCGGGGAGCTGTTTTTT
TRBV28	-	TRBJ2-5	CASRRYRDQETQYF	TGTGCCAGCAGGCGATACAGGGACCAAGAGACCCAGTACTTC
TRBV29-1	-	TRBJ2-1	CSGVPGTYNEQFF	TGCAGCGGGGTCCCCGGGACCTACAATGAGCAGTTCTTC